These T cell receptor beta chains were read from a single sample in a study of T cell changes during pregnancy in multiple sclerosis. TCRdb's table, derived via immunoSEQ multiplex PCR, lists solely in-frame clones and lacks some. The sample comprises tens of thousands of clones, roughly 91% of which are singletons, and 0.41% rests with the top ten. The starting material was CD4+ T cells from peripheral blood mononuclear cells, obtained in the second trimester of pregnancy. The receptor source for this set is a female donor with multiple sclerosis, enrolled in a pregnancy study. CDR3s include the opening cysteine and the closing phenylalanine or tryptophan. The D gene is left open where the match is weak. Expanded clones get a size class; other rows say once, few or many, or leave the size out.

D gene: TRBD2
J gene: TRBJ2-1
CDR3 length: 15
clone size: NA
V gene: TRBV5-1
CDR3 DNA: TGCGCCAGCAGCGTGACTAGCGGGAGTACGAATGAGCAGTTCTTC
CDR3 protein: CASSVTSGSTNEQFF

D gene: TRBD2
J gene: TRBJ2-7
CDR3 length: 15
clone size: NA
V gene: TRBV28
CDR3 DNA: TGTGCCGCGATTCCCGGGGGGGCAGGGAGGGACGAGCAGTACTTC
CDR3 protein: CAAIPGGAGRDEQYF

D gene: TRBD2
J gene: TRBJ2-5
CDR3 length: 16
clone size: NA
V gene: TRBV4-1
CDR3 DNA: TGCGCCAGCAGCCCCCTGACTAGCGGGGCACAAGAGACCCAGTACTTC
CDR3 protein: CASSPLTSGAQETQYF

D gene: NA
J gene: TRBJ1-1
CDR3 length: 14
clone size: NA
V gene: TRBV5-6
CDR3 DNA: TGTGCCAGCAGCTTCCAGGGCAGGGGCACTGAAGCTTTCTTT
CDR3 protein: CASSFQGRGTEAFF

D gene: TRBD2
J gene: TRBJ2-2
CDR3 length: 16
clone size: NA
V gene: TRBV5-1
CDR3 DNA: TGCGCCAGCAGCCCGGGAGGAGGGTTCGGCACCGGGGAGCTGTTTTTT
CDR3 protein: CASSPGGGFGTGELFF

D gene: NA
J gene: TRBJ1-2
CDR3 length: 18
clone size: once
V gene: TRBV11-2
CDR3 DNA: TGTGCCAGCAGCTCGTCAAGACAGGTGTCAGGAGTAGGCTATGGCTACACCTTC
CDR3 protein: CASSSSRQVSGVGYGYTF

D gene: NA
J gene: TRBJ1-5
CDR3 length: 17
clone size: few
V gene: TRBV27
CDR3 DNA: TGTGCCAGCAGTTTCCGTTCCGAACCCTATAGCAATCAGCCCCAGCATTTT
CDR3 protein: CASSFRSEPYSNQPQHF

D gene: TRBD2
J gene: TRBJ2-1
CDR3 length: 15
clone size: NA
V gene: TRBV30
CDR3 DNA: TGTGCCTGGAGTGTAGCTAGCGGGAGTTTAAATGAGCAGTTCTTC
CDR3 protein: CAWSVASGSLNEQFF

D gene: TRBD2
J gene: TRBJ2-3
CDR3 length: 15
clone size: NA
V gene: TRBV18
CDR3 DNA: TGTGCCAGCGTGGGACTAGCGGGAGTCGGGGATACGCAGTATTTT
CDR3 protein: CASVGLAGVGDTQYF

D gene: TRBD2
J gene: TRBJ2-2
CDR3 length: 17
clone size: NA
V gene: TRBV9
CDR3 DNA: TGTGCCAGCAGCGTAGGGACTAGCGGGGCGAACACCGGGGAGCTGTTTTTT
CDR3 protein: CASSVGTSGANTGELFF

D gene: TRBD2
J gene: TRBJ2-7
CDR3 length: 13
clone size: NA
V gene: TRBV6-1
CDR3 DNA: TGTGCCAGCAGTCAGCGGGAGGGCTACGAGCAGTACTTC
CDR3 protein: CASSQREGYEQYF

D gene: TRBD2
J gene: TRBJ2-2
CDR3 length: 15
clone size: NA
V gene: TRBV5-1
CDR3 DNA: TGCGCCAGCAGCCTAAGCGGGAGGTCGACCGGGGAGCTGTTTTTT
CDR3 protein: CASSLSGRSTGELFF

D gene: NA
J gene: TRBJ2-2
CDR3 length: 14
clone size: NA
V gene: TRBV2
CDR3 DNA: TGTGCCAGCAAGCTAGCAGTAATTACCGGGGAGCTGTTTTTT
CDR3 protein: CASKLAVITGELFF

D gene: TRBD2
J gene: TRBJ2-7
CDR3 length: 15
clone size: NA
V gene: TRBV25-1
CDR3 DNA: TGTGCCAGCAGTGATGGACTAGCCGACGCCTACGAGCAGTACTTC
CDR3 protein: CASSDGLADAYEQYF

D gene: TRBD1
J gene: TRBJ2-7
CDR3 length: 14
clone size: NA
V gene: TRBV6-5
CDR3 DNA: TGTGCCAGCAGGGGCGGGACAGGGGGCTACGAGCAGTACTTC
CDR3 protein: CASRGGTGGYEQYF

D gene: TRBD1
J gene: TRBJ2-2
CDR3 length: 15
clone size: NA
V gene: TRBV10-3
CDR3 DNA: TGTGCCATCAGTGAACAGGGGGCAACCACCGGGGAGCTGTTTTTT
CDR3 protein: CAISEQGATTGELFF

D gene: NA
J gene: TRBJ1-1
CDR3 length: 14
clone size: NA
V gene: TRBV11-2
CDR3 DNA: TGTGCCAGCAGCCGATTTACAGGAAACACTGAAGCTTTCTTT
CDR3 protein: CASSRFTGNTEAFF

D gene: NA
J gene: TRBJ1-1
CDR3 length: 12
clone size: NA
V gene: TRBV6-5
CDR3 DNA: TGTGCCAGCAGTTCCATACAGGGATCGGCTTTCTTT
CDR3 protein: CASSSIQGSAFF

D gene: NA
J gene: TRBJ2-6
CDR3 length: 15
clone size: NA
V gene: TRBV7-9
CDR3 DNA: TGTGCCAGCAGCTTAGGAGGCTCTGGGGCCAACGTCCTGACTTTC
CDR3 protein: CASSLGGSGANVLTF

D gene: TRBD1
J gene: TRBJ2-7
CDR3 length: 14
clone size: NA
V gene: TRBV4-1
CDR3 DNA: TGCGCCAGCAGCCAATCGGGACAGACCTACGAGCAGTACTTC
CDR3 protein: CASSQSGQTYEQYF

D gene: NA
J gene: TRBJ2-7
CDR3 length: 13
clone size: once
V gene: TRBV6-5
CDR3 DNA: TGTGCCAGCAGTTATCAGGGGCGCGGCGAGCAGTACTTC
CDR3 protein: CASSYQGRGEQYF

D gene: NA
J gene: TRBJ2-3
CDR3 length: 13
clone size: NA
V gene: TRBV2
CDR3 DNA: TGTGCCAGCACCGAGGGAACGACAGATACGCAGTATTTT
CDR3 protein: CASTEGTTDTQYF

D gene: NA
J gene: TRBJ1-3
CDR3 length: 13
clone size: NA
V gene: TRBV25-1
CDR3 DNA: TGTGCCAGCAGTGCCCGCTCTGGAAACACCATATATTTT
CDR3 protein: CASSARSGNTIYF

D gene: NA
J gene: TRBJ2-3
CDR3 length: 15
clone size: NA
V gene: TRBV4-3
CDR3 DNA: TGCGCCAGCAGCCCTCGACAGGTTAGCACAGATACGCAGTATTTT
CDR3 protein: CASSPRQVSTDTQYF

D gene: TRBD1
J gene: TRBJ1-1
CDR3 length: 12
clone size: NA
V gene: TRBV7-9
CDR3 DNA: TGTGCCAGCAGCTTAAGGGACAGGGACGCTTTCTTT
CDR3 protein: CASSLRDRDAFF

D gene: TRBD1
J gene: TRBJ1-5
CDR3 length: 17
clone size: NA
V gene: TRBV2
CDR3 DNA: TGTGCCAGCAGATCAGTTCTAGGACAGGGTGATAATCAGCCCCAGCATTTT
CDR3 protein: CASRSVLGQGDNQPQHF

D gene: TRBD2
J gene: TRBJ2-7
CDR3 length: 14
clone size: NA
V gene: TRBV18
CDR3 DNA: TGTGCCAGCTCACAACATAGCGGGGGAGACGAGCAGTACTTC
CDR3 protein: CASSQHSGGDEQYF

D gene: TRBD2
J gene: TRBJ2-3
CDR3 length: 17
clone size: NA
V gene: TRBV13
CDR3 DNA: TGTGCCAGCAGGTCGCAGCTTAGCGGGAGGGGAACAGATACGCAGTATTTT
CDR3 protein: CASRSQLSGRGTDTQYF

D gene: TRBD1
J gene: TRBJ1-2
CDR3 length: 18
clone size: NA
V gene: TRBV5-1
CDR3 DNA: TGCGCCAGCAGCTTGCGGGGACAGGGGGCGAGGCCTAACTATGGCTACACCTTC
CDR3 protein: CASSLRGQGARPNYGYTF

D gene: NA
J gene: TRBJ2-7
CDR3 length: 16
clone size: NA
V gene: TRBV5-6
CDR3 DNA: TGTGCCAGCAGCTTGGGCCCACCCAGGCCGGGGTACGAGCAGTACTTC
CDR3 protein: CASSLGPPRPGYEQYF

D gene: NA
J gene: TRBJ1-2
CDR3 length: 16
clone size: NA
V gene: TRBV7-8
CDR3 DNA: TGTGCCAGCAGCTTAGTAGTGAAAGGGGGTTTACGGGGCTACACCTTC
CDR3 protein: CASSLVVKGGLRGYTF

D gene: TRBD1
J gene: TRBJ1-3
CDR3 length: 15
clone size: NA
V gene: TRBV6-1
CDR3 DNA: TGTGCCAGCAGCCCCTCGGACAGGGTTGGAAACACCATATATTTT
CDR3 protein: CASSPSDRVGNTIYF

D gene: TRBD1
J gene: TRBJ2-7
CDR3 length: 13
clone size: NA
V gene: TRBV10-3
CDR3 DNA: TGTGCCATCAGGGACAGGGTCGGCTACGAGCAGTACTTC
CDR3 protein: CAIRDRVGYEQYF

D gene: NA
J gene: TRBJ2-7
CDR3 length: 12
clone size: NA
V gene: TRBV28
CDR3 DNA: TGTGCCAGCAGAAATAGGGGGTACGAGCAGTACTTC
CDR3 protein: CASRNRGYEQYF

D gene: NA
J gene: TRBJ1-4
CDR3 length: 14
clone size: NA
V gene: TRBV28
CDR3 DNA: TGTGCCAGCAGCCGTCCCAATACGGGGGAAAAACTGTTTTTT
CDR3 protein: CASSRPNTGEKLFF

D gene: TRBD1
J gene: TRBJ1-1
CDR3 length: 13
clone size: NA
V gene: TRBV29-1
CDR3 DNA: TGCAGCGCCGGGACAGGGTGGAACACTGAAGCTTTCTTT
CDR3 protein: CSAGTGWNTEAFF

D gene: NA
J gene: TRBJ2-3
CDR3 length: 13
clone size: NA
V gene: TRBV6-1
CDR3 DNA: TGTGCCAGCAGTGAGGCTTACACAGATACGCAGTATTTT
CDR3 protein: CASSEAYTDTQYF

D gene: NA
J gene: TRBJ1-2
CDR3 length: 13
clone size: NA
V gene: TRBV5-6
CDR3 DNA: TGTGCCAGCAGCTCGCTTTCAGTCTATGGCTACACCTTC
CDR3 protein: CASSSLSVYGYTF

D gene: TRBD1
J gene: TRBJ2-3
CDR3 length: 13
clone size: NA
V gene: TRBV18
CDR3 DNA: TGTGCCAGCTCAGACAGGGTGATAGATACGCAGTATTTT
CDR3 protein: CASSDRVIDTQYF

D gene: TRBD1
J gene: TRBJ2-5
CDR3 length: 14
clone size: once
V gene: TRBV6-5
CDR3 DNA: TGTGCCAGCAGTGAGAGACAGGGCGTAGTGACCCAGTACTTC
CDR3 protein: CASSERQGVVTQYF

D gene: NA
J gene: TRBJ2-1
CDR3 length: 12
clone size: NA
V gene: TRBV29-1
CDR3 DNA: TGCAGCGTTGCGAAGGGGGGGGGTGAGCAGTTCTTC
CDR3 protein: CSVAKGGGEQFF

D gene: TRBD1
J gene: TRBJ1-2
CDR3 length: 14
clone size: NA
V gene: TRBV28
CDR3 DNA: TGTGCCAGCATGGGGACAGGTCGAAACTATGGCTACACCTTC
CDR3 protein: CASMGTGRNYGYTF

D gene: NA
J gene: TRBJ2-5
CDR3 length: 13
clone size: few
V gene: TRBV10-2
CDR3 DNA: TGCGCCAGCAGTTCGCCGGGATCAGAGACCCAGTACTTC
CDR3 protein: CASSSPGSETQYF

D gene: NA
J gene: TRBJ1-4
CDR3 length: 13
clone size: NA
V gene: TRBV5-6
CDR3 DNA: TGTGCCAGCAGCTTGCCGGGGAGTGAAAAACTGTTTTTT
CDR3 protein: CASSLPGSEKLFF

D gene: TRBD1
J gene: TRBJ2-7
CDR3 length: 15
clone size: NA
V gene: TRBV5-1
CDR3 DNA: TGCGCCAGCAGCGAGGACAGGGGGCGGTCAGGCGAGCAGTACTTC
CDR3 protein: CASSEDRGRSGEQYF

D gene: NA
J gene: TRBJ2-7
CDR3 length: 15
clone size: NA
V gene: TRBV5-1
CDR3 DNA: TGCGCCAGCAGCTTGGCACTAGGTCTTACCTACGAGCAGTACTTC
CDR3 protein: CASSLALGLTYEQYF

D gene: TRBD1
J gene: TRBJ2-7
CDR3 length: 15
clone size: once
V gene: TRBV6-1
CDR3 DNA: TGTGCCAGCAGTGAATGGGACAGGGCCGCCTACGAGCAGTACTTC
CDR3 protein: CASSEWDRAAYEQYF

D gene: TRBD2
J gene: TRBJ2-7
CDR3 length: 13
clone size: NA
V gene: TRBV2
CDR3 DNA: TGTGCCAGCAGTTGGACTAGCTCCTACGAGCAGTACTTC
CDR3 protein: CASSWTSSYEQYF

D gene: TRBD1
J gene: TRBJ2-2
CDR3 length: 15
clone size: NA
V gene: TRBV7-3
CDR3 DNA: TGTGCCAGCAGAAGGGGACAGGGTAACACCGGGGAGCTGTTTTTT
CDR3 protein: CASRRGQGNTGELFF

D gene: TRBD1
J gene: TRBJ1-1
CDR3 length: 15
clone size: NA
V gene: TRBV6-1
CDR3 DNA: TGTGCCAGCAGCGTTCGGGACAGGCAGAACACTGAAGCTTTCTTT
CDR3 protein: CASSVRDRQNTEAFF

D gene: TRBD2
J gene: TRBJ2-3
CDR3 length: 15
clone size: NA
V gene: TRBV4-2
CDR3 DNA: TGTGCCAGCAGCCTCCGGACTAGCGGGAGAGATACGCAGTATTTT
CDR3 protein: CASSLRTSGRDTQYF

D gene: NA
J gene: TRBJ2-2
CDR3 length: 15
clone size: NA
V gene: TRBV5-6
CDR3 DNA: TGTGCCAGCAGCTTAGGGACTCTGAGGGGCGGGGAGCTGTTTTTT
CDR3 protein: CASSLGTLRGGELFF

D gene: TRBD1
J gene: TRBJ1-1
CDR3 length: 16
clone size: NA
V gene: TRBV11-2
CDR3 DNA: TGTGCCAGCAGCCCCCTGACAGGGCAGGGTTGGTCTGAAGCTTTCTTT
CDR3 protein: CASSPLTGQGWSEAFF

D gene: NA
J gene: TRBJ2-5
CDR3 length: 15
clone size: NA
V gene: TRBV7-9
CDR3 DNA: TGTGCCAGCAGCTTCCCCCCCGGACTAAGGGAGACCCAGTACTTC
CDR3 protein: CASSFPPGLRETQYF

D gene: NA
J gene: TRBJ2-1
CDR3 length: 15
clone size: NA
V gene: TRBV19
CDR3 DNA: TGTGCCAGTAGCAATATCCCGGTAAGGGGCAATGAGCAGTTCTTC
CDR3 protein: CASSNIPVRGNEQFF

D gene: NA
J gene: TRBJ2-7
CDR3 length: 13
clone size: NA
V gene: TRBV7-2
CDR3 DNA: TGTGCCAGCAGCTTAGCGGGAGGCGGAGCCCAGTACTTC
CDR3 protein: CASSLAGGGAQYF

D gene: TRBD1
J gene: TRBJ1-2
CDR3 length: 15
clone size: NA
V gene: TRBV6-5
CDR3 DNA: TGTGCCAGCAGAAGGCAAACTGGGACAGCCTATGGCTACACCTTC
CDR3 protein: CASRRQTGTAYGYTF

D gene: TRBD1
J gene: TRBJ1-1
CDR3 length: 16
clone size: NA
V gene: TRBV7-2
CDR3 DNA: TGTGCCAGCAGCTTAGCGCTATGGGACAGGGGGTTTGAAGCTTTCTTT
CDR3 protein: CASSLALWDRGFEAFF